A single sample is the source of the 30 T cell receptor beta chains below, sequenced in a study of blood T cells in healthy people across ages. Using a J-beta primer mix together with a sample-barcoded 5' primer, a second PCR was run for roughly 7 to 11 cycles. One entry per CDR3 protein, called by TCRdb with MiXCR from the 5' RACE reads. The repertoire holds 1.5 million to 2 million distinct CDR3 sequences, about 39% seen once, with more than 20% in the top ten. The sample taken for sequencing was blood. The receptors derive from a human donor in good health.

This clonotype was observed a handful of times. V gene TRBV5-5 combines with J gene TRBJ2-3; D remains ambiguous. The CDR3 extends over 16 amino acids. V gave up 2 bases and J gave up 2 bases, with 15 bases separating them. CDR1 SGHKS and CDR2 YYEKEE come from the germline V gene (reference sequence). This CDR3 reads CASSFEYGSPTDTQYF. The CDR3 DNA follows: TGTGCCAGCAGCTTCGAGTACGGTAGCCCCACAGATACGCAGTATTTT.

V and J are TRBV12-3 or TRBV12-4 and TRBJ1-3; no reliable D call. The length of the CDR3 is 14 residues. Trimming cost V 6 bases and J 1 base, with 10 bases left between them. The chain's CDR3 is CASRKTASGNTIYF. The CDR3 region has the DNA TGTGCCAGCAGGAAGACGGCTTCTGGAAACACCATATATTTT.

The rearrangement links TRBV12-3 or TRBV12-4 to TRBJ1-1, with D unclear. V was trimmed by 1 base and J by 7 bases, leaving 10 bases between them. CDR3 length: 13 amino acids. The CDR3 sequence: CASSLGGGSEAFF. The CDR3 nucleotides are TGTGCCAGCAGTTTAGGAGGAGGGAGTGAAGCTTTCTTT.

The V call is TRBV5-1, the J call TRBJ2-3, with TRBD1 matching 11 bases. J was trimmed by 9 bases and V by 3 bases; bases with no gene match: 12. Germline values: CDR1 SGHRS, CDR2 YFSETQ. The CDR3 sequence is 16 residues long. For the CDR3, the DNA is TGCGCCAGCAGCTCACCCGGGACAGGGGGAGTAGTCACGCAGTATTTT. Protein: CASSSPGTGGVVTQYF.

This clonotype occurred once. The chain recombines TRBV7-6 with TRBJ1-5; 8 bases agree with TRBD1. CDR1 SGHVS and CDR2 FNYEAQ come from the germline V gene. J was trimmed by 10 bases and V by 5 bases; bases with no gene match: 4. The CDR3 has 12 residues. For the CDR3, the DNA is TGTGCCAGCAGCAACGGACAGGGTCCCCAGCATTTT. It encodes CASSNGQGPQHF.

This clonotype was seen only a few times. At one of its ends the junction is not consistent with the germline gene, which may arise from a read error. The V call is TRBV20-1, the J call TRBJ2-7; either TRBD1 or TRBD2 may fit D (5 bases each). The CDR3 has 13 amino acids. Germline V gene sequence: CDR1 DFQATT, CDR2 SNEGSKA (reference sequence). The CDR3 loop reads CSASPGPTYGQYF. CDR3 DNA sequence: TGTAGTGCTAGTCCGGGGCCGACCTACGGGCAGTACTTC.

This clonotype was detected only a few times. The chain carries TRBV20-1 and TRBJ1-1, with D unresolved. This CDR3 has 12 amino acids. Trimming pared 7 bases from V and 2 bases from J, leaving 11 bases between. Germline CDR1 reads DFQATT; CDR2 reads SNEGSKA (reference sequence). The CDR3 sequence: CSVPRQNTEAFF. The CDR3 bases are TGCAGTGTTCCCAGGCAAAACACTGAAGCTTTCTTT.

The chain couples TRBV20-1 to TRBJ2-7; the D is unclear. The J call could be wrong; TRBJ2-5 is a better fit for the DNA end. There are 14 residues in the CDR3. Per germline, CDR1 DFQATT and CDR2 SNEGSKA (reference sequence). The CDR3 here is CSARAAGLQETQYF. The DNA of the CDR3 is TGCAGTGCTAGAGCCGCCGGGCTCCAAGAGACCCAGTACTTC.

This clonotype was observed at least ten times. CDR3 sequence (DNA): TGCAGCGCCGGGACAGGGGGCGATGGCTACACCTTC. It encodes CSAGTGGDGYTF. The chain employs TRBV29-1 and TRBJ1-2; TRBD1 matches 12 bases. V gave up 7 bases and J gave up 6 bases; unmatched junction bases: 3. Germline loops: CDR1 SQVTM, CDR2 ANQGSEA. The CDR3 has 12 amino acids.

The chain links TRBV5-1 to TRBJ2-6, with D hard to call. Germline V gives CDR1 SGHRS, CDR2 YFSETQ. The CDR3 consists of 13 residues. Between the trimmed V and J ends, which lost 8 bases and 0 bases, there was a span of 6 bases. The CDR3 spells CASGDSGANVLTF. CDR3 sequence (DNA): TGCGCCAGTGGGGACTCTGGGGCCAACGTCCTGACTTTC.

The J gene is TRBJ2-2, the V gene TRBV5-6; D gene ambiguous. The V gene lost 4 bases and the J gene lost 6 bases, with 16 bases spanning the gap. This CDR3 has 15 residues. From germline, CDR1 is SGHDT and CDR2 YYEEEE. CDR3: CASSPTQLWAGELFF. The CDR3 DNA reads TGTGCCAGCAGCCCAACACAACTCTGGGCCGGGGAGCTGTTTTTT.

This clonotype has only a few counts. The rearrangement uses TRBV7-2 and TRBJ2-3; D is perhaps TRBD1 (5 bases). Germline lookup yields CDR1 SGHTA and CDR2 FQGNSA. Trimming pared 3 bases from V and 2 bases from J, leaving 9 bases between. This CDR3 is built from 14 residues. In DNA, the CDR3 is TGTGCCAGCAGCTTTGGGGCTTTCACAGATACGCAGTATTTT. Residues: CASSFGAFTDTQYF.

This clonotype was seen a few times. The gene calls are TRBV20-1 and TRBJ2-3; perhaps TRBD1 as D (5 bases). Germline V lookup: CDR1 DFQATT, CDR2 SNEGSKA (reference sequence). The CDR3 consists of 11 residues. Trimming removed 8 bases from V and 5 bases from J, with 11 bases in between. In nucleotides, the CDR3 is TGCAGTTCTATAAGGGGAGATACGCAGTATTTT. Translating gives CSSIRGDTQYF.

V gene TRBV4-2 combines with J gene TRBJ2-3; D remains unclear. Trimming took 0 bases from V and 4 from J, leaving 14 bases between them. Germline V CDR1 and CDR2: LGHNA, YNFKEQ. The CDR3 covers 16 residues. The CDR3, as DNA: TGTGCCAGCAGCCAAGAAGAGGATCCGAGCGCAGATACGCAGTATTTT. Its translation is CASSQEEDPSADTQYF.

The chain recombines TRBV12-3 or TRBV12-4 with TRBJ1-5, with D possibly TRBD1 on 5 matching bases. V dropped 8 bases and J dropped 7 bases, with 15 bases sitting between them. The CDR3 has 13 amino acids. CDR3 sequence (DNA): TGTGCCAGCGTTGACAGTCTAGTACAGCCCCAGCATTTT. Amino acid sequence: CASVDSLVQPQHF.

As regards this clonotype: A much more abundant neighbour one base away suggests this may be a read error. The rearrangement joins TRBV4-1 to TRBJ1-2; 9 bases fit TRBD1. V was pared by 0 bases and J by 7 bases, with 9 bases of the junction left unmatched. The CDR3 is made up of 16 amino acids. Germline V gene sequence: CDR1 MGHRA, CDR2 YSYEKL. The CDR3 here is CASSQELSGQGCGYTF. CDR3 coding DNA: TGCGCCAGCAGCCAAGAGCTGTCGGGACAGGGCTGTGGCTACACCTTC.

This clonotype was detected only a few times. The chain links TRBV27 to TRBJ1-6, with D unresolved. Germline loops: CDR1 MNHEY, CDR2 SMNVEV (reference sequence). The germline V and J ends were trimmed by 0 bases and 6 bases, with 12 bases remaining between them. This CDR3 contains 16 residues. The DNA of the CDR3 is TGTGCCAGCAGTTTATCGGAGAGAAGTGGTAATTCACCCCTCCACTTT. This gives the protein CASSLSERSGNSPLHF.

CDR3 in DNA: TGTGCCAGCAGCTTGAGGGCGGATGAAATCGGCTACACCTTC. Translating it yields CASSLRADEIGYTF. The genes are TRBV7-9 and TRBJ1-2, with D unclear. V was cut by 3 bases and J by 8 bases, with 16 bases left in between. Looked up from germline, CDR1 is SEHNR and CDR2 is FQNEAQ (reference sequence). CDR3 length equals 14 residues.

In its sample, this clonotype was seen once. A much larger clone sits a single nucleotide away, making a read error possible. The CDR3 sequence: CASSQLGPGTGANVRTF. For the CDR3, the DNA is TGTGCCAGCAGTCAACTAGGACCTGGGACTGGGGCCAACGTCCGGACTTTC. This rearrangement joins TRBV7-2 to TRBJ2-6; weak D call: TRBD2 (6 bases). The germline CDR1 and CDR2 sequences are SGHTA and FQGNSA. CDR3 length: 17 residues.

Ten or more counts support this clonotype. This chain connects TRBV9 to TRBJ2-6, with no clear D. V lost 0 bases and J 1 base, leaving 8 bases between the germline ends. The CDR3 covers 16 residues. Germline CDR1 reads SGDLS; CDR2 reads YYNGEE. CDR3 in amino acids: CASSVDVGSGANVLTF. The CDR3 coding sequence is TGTGCCAGCAGCGTAGATGTAGGGTCTGGGGCCAACGTCCTGACTTTC.

This clonotype was counted ten times or more. This chain joins TRBV5-1 and TRBJ2-3; D might be TRBD1 (6 bases). Looked up from germline, CDR1 is SGHRS and CDR2 is YFSETQ. Trimming took off 5 bases at V and 5 bases at J, with 15 bases between the two ends. This CDR3 has 14 residues. The CDR3 DNA reads TGCGCCAGCAGGCCCGGACAGATTGAAGATACGCAGTATTTT. It codes for CASRPGQIEDTQYF.

This clonotype was seen only a few times. This chain connects TRBV7-2 to TRBJ2-7, with unresolved D. Trimming cost V 0 bases and J 4 bases, with 13 bases left between them. The CDR3 is 15 amino acids. In germline, CDR1 is SGHTA, CDR2 FQGNSA. The chain's CDR3 is CASSLAGTDPYEQYF. Written as DNA, the CDR3 is TGTGCCAGCAGCTTAGCGGGCACCGATCCTTACGAGCAGTACTTC. Variable domain in full (rest from reference TRBV7-2 and TRBJ2-7): GAGVSQSPSNKVTEKGKDVELRCDPISGHTALYWYRQSLGQGLEFLIYFQGNSAPDKSGLPSDRFSAERTGGSVSTLTIQRTQQEDSAVYLCASSLAGTDPYEQYFGPGTRLTVT.

This chain connects TRBV12-3 or TRBV12-4 to TRBJ2-3, with 11 nucleotides matching TRBD2. V trimming: 6 bases; J trimming: 5 bases; junction bases outside the gene matches: 7. This CDR3 is 15 amino acids long. The CDR3 loop is CASRHSGGERDTQYF. The CDR3 DNA is TGTGCCAGCAGACATAGCGGGGGGGAACGAGATACGCAGTATTTT.

On this clonotype itself: This could be a read error, since a much larger clone is one nucleotide away. The V call is TRBV9, the J call TRBJ2-1; no clear D gene. Trimming shortened V by 2 bases and J by 5 bases, and 8 bases separated the two germline ends. Germline values: CDR1 SGDLS, CDR2 YYNGEE. There are 13 residues in the CDR3. Here the CDR3 reads CASSVGIDNEQFF. As DNA, the CDR3 is TGTGCCAGCAGCGTGGGGATCGACAATGAGCAGTTCTTC.

This chain links TRBV20-1 with TRBJ2-4; 11 bases match TRBD2. V lost 2 bases, J lost 13 bases, and 16 bases stayed unmatched. This CDR3 region has 16 residues. Germline V lookup: CDR1 DFQATT, CDR2 SNEGSKA (reference sequence). CDR3 nucleotide sequence: TGCAGTGCTAGATTCTTAGCGGGGGGGCTCCACAATGAGCAGTACTTC. It specifies CSARFLAGGLHNEQYF.

As to this clonotype: The junction departs from germline at one end; a sequencing error may be responsible. The gene calls are TRBV9 and TRBJ1-4, with TRBD1 matching 9 bases. The CDR3 consists of 16 residues. Germline V gives CDR1 SGDLS, CDR2 YYNGEE. As DNA, the CDR3 is TGTGCCAGCAGCGACGACCCAGGACAGGGGTCCGAAAAACGGTTTTTT. Protein product: CASSDDPGQGSEKRFF.

The chain employs TRBV12-3 or TRBV12-4 and TRBJ2-3; 8 bases are shared with TRBD2. Trimming at V came to 1 base and at J to 8 bases, leaving 8 bases not matched to a gene. The CDR3 is 15 amino acids. The DNA of the CDR3 is TGTGCCAGCAGTTTAGAACTAGCGGCCCTAGCTACGCAGTATTTT. Translated: CASSLELAALATQYF.

This chain links TRBV9 with TRBJ2-1; possible D gene TRBD2, 5 bases. Germline V gives CDR1 SGDLS, CDR2 YYNGEE. V shed 7 bases and J shed 4 bases, with 12 bases lying between them. The CDR3 covers 13 residues. In DNA, the CDR3 is TGTGCCAGCCGTAAACTAGGATACAATGAGCAGTTCTTC. Translated: CASRKLGYNEQFF. The whole variable domain, filled in from reference TRBV9 and TRBJ2-1, reads DSGVTQTPKHLITATGQRVTLRCSPRSGDLSVYWYQQSLDQGLQFLIQYYNGEERAKGNILERFSAQQFPDLHSELNLSSLELGDSALYFCASRKLGYNEQFFGPGTRLTVL.

The rearrangement uses TRBV5-1 and TRBJ2-4, with no clear D. The CDR3 spans 13 residues. The germline V and J ends were trimmed by 0 bases and 5 bases, with 6 bases remaining between them. Germline CDR1 SGHRS, CDR2 YFSETQ. The CDR3 DNA reads as TGCGCCAGCAGCTTGGGGATCCAAAACATTCAGTACTTC. Its protein is CASSLGIQNIQYF.

The chain joins TRBV29-1 to TRBJ2-3; D uncertain. Trimming took off 4 bases at V and 0 bases at J, with 8 bases between the two ends. Germline CDR1 is SQVTM and CDR2 is ANQGSEA. This CDR3 is 13 amino acids long. The DNA for the CDR3 is TGCAGCGTTGTGAGGCATAGCACAGATACGCAGTATTTT. Its protein is CSVVRHSTDTQYF.